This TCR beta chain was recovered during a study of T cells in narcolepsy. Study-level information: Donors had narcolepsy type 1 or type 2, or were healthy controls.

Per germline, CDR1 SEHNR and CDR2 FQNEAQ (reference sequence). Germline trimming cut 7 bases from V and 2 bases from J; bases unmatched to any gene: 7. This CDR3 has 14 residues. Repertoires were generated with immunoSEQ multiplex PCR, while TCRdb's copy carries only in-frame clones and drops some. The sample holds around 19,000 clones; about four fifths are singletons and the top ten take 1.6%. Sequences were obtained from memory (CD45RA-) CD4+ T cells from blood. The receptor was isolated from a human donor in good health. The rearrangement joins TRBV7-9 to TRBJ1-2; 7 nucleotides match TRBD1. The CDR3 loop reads CASIPTGQNYGYTF. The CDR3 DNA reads TGTGCCAGCATCCCGACGGGACAGAACTATGGCTACACCTTC. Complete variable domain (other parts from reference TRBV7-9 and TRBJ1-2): DTGVSQNPRHKITKRGQNVTFRCDPISEHNRLYWYRQTLGQGPEFLTYFQNEAQLEKSRLLSDRFSAERPKGSFSTLEIQRTEQGDSAMYLCASIPTGQNYGYTFGSGTRLTVV.